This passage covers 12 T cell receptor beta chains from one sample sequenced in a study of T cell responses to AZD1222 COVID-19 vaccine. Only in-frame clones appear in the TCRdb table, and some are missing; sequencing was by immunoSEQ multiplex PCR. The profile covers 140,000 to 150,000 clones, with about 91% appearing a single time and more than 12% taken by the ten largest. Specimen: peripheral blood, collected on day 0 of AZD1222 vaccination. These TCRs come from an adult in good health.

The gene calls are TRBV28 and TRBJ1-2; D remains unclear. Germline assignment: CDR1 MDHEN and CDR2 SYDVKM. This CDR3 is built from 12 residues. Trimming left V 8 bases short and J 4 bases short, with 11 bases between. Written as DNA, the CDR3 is TGTGCCAGCGGATACCGGGGCTATGGCTACACCTTC. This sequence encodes CASGYRGYGYTF.

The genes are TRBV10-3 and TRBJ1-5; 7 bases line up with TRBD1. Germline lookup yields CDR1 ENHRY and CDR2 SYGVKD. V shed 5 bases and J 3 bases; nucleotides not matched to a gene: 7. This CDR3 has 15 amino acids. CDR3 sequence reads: CAISKEKGANQPQHF. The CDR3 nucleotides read TGTGCCATCAGTAAGGAGAAGGGGGCCAATCAGCCCCAGCATTTT.

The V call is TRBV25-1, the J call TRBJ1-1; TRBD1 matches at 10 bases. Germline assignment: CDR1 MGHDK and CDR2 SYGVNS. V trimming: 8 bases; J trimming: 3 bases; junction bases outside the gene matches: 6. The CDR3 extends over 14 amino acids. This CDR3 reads CASETGGSDTEAFF. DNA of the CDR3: TGTGCCAGCGAGACAGGGGGCTCTGACACTGAAGCTTTCTTT. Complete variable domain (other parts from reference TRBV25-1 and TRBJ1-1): EADIYQTPRYLVIGTGKKITLECSQTMGHDKMYWYQQDPGMELHLIHYSYGVNSTEKGDLSSESTVSRIRTEHFPLTLESARPSHTSQYLCASETGGSDTEAFFGQGTRLTVV.

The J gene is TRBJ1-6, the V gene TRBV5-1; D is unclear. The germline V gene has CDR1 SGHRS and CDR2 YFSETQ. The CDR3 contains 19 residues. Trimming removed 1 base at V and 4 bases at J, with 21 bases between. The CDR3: CASSLQVSTRGGYNSPLHF. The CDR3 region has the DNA TGCGCCAGCAGCTTGCAAGTATCGACTCGGGGTGGATATAATTCACCCCTCCACTTT. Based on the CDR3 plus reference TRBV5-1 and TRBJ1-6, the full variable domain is KAGVTQTPRYLIKTRGQQVTLSCSPISGHRSVSWYQQTPGQGLQFLFEYFSETQRNKGNFPGRFSGRQFSNSRSEMNVSTLELGDSALYLCASSLQVSTRGGYNSPLHFGNGTRLTVT.

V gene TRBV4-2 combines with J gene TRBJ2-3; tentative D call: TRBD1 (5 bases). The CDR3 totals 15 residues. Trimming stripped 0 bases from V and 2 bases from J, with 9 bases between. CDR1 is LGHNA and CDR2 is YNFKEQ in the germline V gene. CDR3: CASSQEGQATDTQYF. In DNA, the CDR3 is TGTGCCAGCAGCCAAGAGGGGCAGGCCACAGATACGCAGTATTTT.

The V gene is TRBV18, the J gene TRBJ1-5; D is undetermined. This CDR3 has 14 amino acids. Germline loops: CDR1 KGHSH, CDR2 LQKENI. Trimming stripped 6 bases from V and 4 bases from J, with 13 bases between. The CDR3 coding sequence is TGTGCCAGCTCTAAGGGCAGCACTAATCAGCCCCAGCATTTT. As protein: CASSKGSTNQPQHF.

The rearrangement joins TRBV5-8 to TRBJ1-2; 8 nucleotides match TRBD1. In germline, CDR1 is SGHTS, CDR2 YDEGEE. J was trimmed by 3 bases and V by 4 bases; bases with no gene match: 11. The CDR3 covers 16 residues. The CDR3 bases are TGTGCCAGCAGCCGCCCTGGACAGGGAAGATACTATGGCTACACCTTC. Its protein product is CASSRPGQGRYYGYTF.

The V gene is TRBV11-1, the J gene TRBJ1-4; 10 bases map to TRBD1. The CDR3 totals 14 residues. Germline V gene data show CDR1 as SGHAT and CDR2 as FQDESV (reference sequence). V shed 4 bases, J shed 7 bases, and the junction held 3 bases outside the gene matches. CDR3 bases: TGTGCCAGCAGCTCGACAGGGGGCGGTGAAAAACTGTTTTTT. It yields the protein CASSSTGGGEKLFF.

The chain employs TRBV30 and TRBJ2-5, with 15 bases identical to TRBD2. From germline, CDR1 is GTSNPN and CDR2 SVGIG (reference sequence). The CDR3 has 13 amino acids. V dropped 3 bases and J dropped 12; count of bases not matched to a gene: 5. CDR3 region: CAWSGTSGGPEYF. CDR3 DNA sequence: TGTGCCTGGAGCGGGACTAGCGGGGGGCCCGAGTACTTC.

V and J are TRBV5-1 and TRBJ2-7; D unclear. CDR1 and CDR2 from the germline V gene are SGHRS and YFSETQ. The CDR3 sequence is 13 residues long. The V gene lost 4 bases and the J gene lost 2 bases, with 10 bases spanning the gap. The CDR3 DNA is TGCGCCAGCAGCGCACGACAAACCTACGAGCAGTACTTC. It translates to CASSARQTYEQYF. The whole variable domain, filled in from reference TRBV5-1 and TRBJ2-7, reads KAGVTQTPRYLIKTRGQQVTLSCSPISGHRSVSWYQQTPGQGLQFLFEYFSETQRNKGNFPGRFSGRQFSNSRSEMNVSTLELGDSALYLCASSARQTYEQYFGPGTRLTVT.

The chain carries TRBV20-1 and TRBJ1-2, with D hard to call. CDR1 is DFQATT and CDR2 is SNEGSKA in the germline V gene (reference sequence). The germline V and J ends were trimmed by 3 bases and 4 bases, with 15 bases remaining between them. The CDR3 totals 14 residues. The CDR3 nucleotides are TGCAGTGCTAGTCTAGTCACCTTAATCTATGGCTACACCTTC. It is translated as CSASLVTLIYGYTF.

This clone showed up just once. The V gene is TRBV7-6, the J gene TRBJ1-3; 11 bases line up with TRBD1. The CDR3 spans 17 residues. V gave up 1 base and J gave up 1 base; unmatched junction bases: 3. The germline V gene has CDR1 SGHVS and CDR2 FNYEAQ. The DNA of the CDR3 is TGTGCCAGCAGCTTAGTTGGGACAGGGGGGTCTGGAAACACCATATATTTT. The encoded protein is CASSLVGTGGSGNTIYF.